The 25 T cell receptor beta chains reported below all come from one sample, sequenced in a study of Ad26.COV2.S vaccination and SARS-CoV-2 variants. Sample treatment: about 20 received Ad26.COV2.S at low or high dose, single or two shots; about 5 received placebo; per-sample allocation not given. The samples were gathered on day 63 after the first injection of vaccine or placebo. Only in-frame clones appear in the TCRdb table, and some are missing; sequencing was by immunoSEQ multiplex PCR. The table includes about 400,000 clones, about 85% detected once. The material sequenced was peripheral blood, taken in a trial of Ad26.COV2.S vaccine versus placebo. These receptors originate from a person between 18 and 65 years old who received the Ad26.COV2.S COVID-19 vaccine or a placebo.

The V call is TRBV5-1, the J call TRBJ2-5; 10 bases agree with TRBD2. The germline V gene encodes CDR1 SGHRS and CDR2 YFSETQ. V lost 10 bases and J lost 0; bases outside the gene matches: 6. This CDR3 is built from 14 residues. CDR3 amino acids: CAGSSGGDQETQYF. The CDR3 DNA is TGCGCCGGATCCAGCGGGGGGGACCAAGAGACCCAGTACTTC.

The chain recombines TRBV12-3 or TRBV12-4 with TRBJ1-2; 8 positions match TRBD1. J was trimmed by 8 bases and V by 5 bases; bases with no gene match: 7. The CDR3 is 13 residues long. CDR3 region: CASSIRTGHGYTF. DNA of the CDR3: TGTGCCAGCAGTATACGGACAGGGCACGGCTACACCTTC.

V usage is TRBV9 and J usage is TRBJ1-2; 11 bases match TRBD1. The CDR3 totals 17 residues. Germline CDR1 and CDR2: SGDLS and YYNGEE. The V segment lost 3 bases and the J segment 8 bases; nucleotides outside the gene matches: 15. The CDR3 DNA follows: TGTGCCAGCAGCGCCAAGGAAGGGACAGGGGGATGGAGGGGCTACACCTTC. Protein: CASSAKEGTGGWRGYTF.

The chain joins TRBV6-5 to TRBJ1-1; the D is unclear. The V gene lost 2 bases and the J gene lost 0 bases, with 10 bases spanning the gap. In germline, CDR1 is MNHEY, CDR2 SVGAGI. CDR3 length: 15 residues. This chain's CDR3 is CASSYQGVMNTEAFF. The CDR3 nucleotides are TGTGCCAGCAGTTACCAAGGTGTCATGAACACTGAAGCTTTCTTT.

The chain couples TRBV7-8 to TRBJ2-7; D perhaps matches TRBD2 (6 bases). Germline values: CDR1 SGHVS, CDR2 FQNEAQ. The ends were cut back, 1 base at V and 2 bases at J, with 12 bases in the middle. CDR3 size: 15 residues. CDR3 sequence: CASSLVGLLTYEQYF. CDR3 bases: TGTGCCAGCAGCTTAGTGGGACTGCTGACCTACGAGCAGTACTTC. Full variable domain (rest looked up from reference TRBV7-8 and TRBJ2-7): GAGVSQSPRYKVAKRGQDVALRCDPISGHVSLFWYQQALGQGPEFLTYFQNEAQLDKSGLPSDRFFAERPEGSVSTLKIQRTQQEDSAVYLCASSLVGLLTYEQYFGPGTRLTVT.

The genes are TRBV21-1 and TRBJ1-5. TRBV21-1 has pseudogene status. CDR3 length: 17 amino acids. CDR3 nucleotide sequence: TGTGCCAGCAGCACAGGCCGGGTGGAGAATAGCAATCAGCCCCAGCATTTT. Encoded protein: CASSTGRVENSNQPQHF.

The chain employs TRBV12-3 or TRBV12-4 and TRBJ1-5; D remains ambiguous. V gave up 5 bases and J gave up 4 bases, with 9 bases separating them. CDR3 length: 13 residues. DNA of the CDR3: TGTGCCAGCAGTCGCAACCTTAATCAGCCCCAGCATTTT. Translating it yields CASSRNLNQPQHF.

This sequence joins TRBV27 and TRBJ2-1; 9 bases line up with TRBD2. The germline V gene encodes CDR1 MNHEY and CDR2 SMNVEV (reference sequence). V lost 6 bases, J lost 10 bases, and 13 bases stayed unmatched. The CDR3 consists of 15 residues. CDR3 coding DNA: TGTGCCAGCAGACCAGTAGCGGGGGAGGTCAGGGAGCAGTTCTTC. This encodes CASRPVAGEVREQFF.

This clone occurred a few times. The rearrangement uses TRBV12-3 or TRBV12-4 and TRBJ2-1; D is unresolved. V shed 0 bases and J shed 8 bases, with 8 bases lying between them. The length of the CDR3 is 13 residues. CDR3 in amino acids: CASSLAGWDEQFF. DNA for the CDR3: TGTGCCAGCAGTTTAGCAGGGTGGGATGAGCAGTTCTTC.

The V call is TRBV27, the J call TRBJ2-5; D is possibly TRBD1 (6 bases). Trimming cost V 6 bases and J 0 bases, with 11 bases left between them. Germline values: CDR1 MNHEY, CDR2 SMNVEV (reference sequence). The CDR3 spans 14 residues. Here the CDR3 reads CASRPRGYQETQYF. DNA for the CDR3: TGTGCCAGCAGGCCGAGGGGGTACCAAGAGACCCAGTACTTC.

The rearrangement joins TRBV2 to TRBJ2-7; D tentatively fits TRBD1 or TRBD2 (7 bases each). V lost 7 bases and J 5 bases, leaving 21 bases between the germline ends. Looked up from germline, CDR1 is SNHLY and CDR2 is FYNNEI. The CDR3 runs 15 residues. The CDR3 here is CASKAREGARDEQYF. Here the CDR3 DNA reads TGTGCCAGCAAGGCTAGGGAGGGGGCTCGGGACGAGCAGTACTTC.

This clone came up a few times. This same CDR3 is encoded by further DNA sequences in the sample. CDR3 DNA: TGCGCCAGCAGCCAAGATAGGTCCTACGAGCAGTACTTC. Translation: CASSQDRSYEQYF. This chain joins TRBV4-1 and TRBJ2-7; the D is unclear. The length of the CDR3 is 13 residues. Trimming took 0 bases from V and 1 from J, leaving 4 bases between them. The V gene's germline CDR1 is MGHRA and CDR2 YSYEKL.

This sequence joins TRBV6-2 or TRBV6-3 and TRBJ1-5; 9 nucleotides agree with TRBD1. Germline CDR1 reads MNHEY; CDR2 reads SVGEGT. This CDR3 has 15 residues. V gave up 5 bases and J gave up 1 base; unmatched junction bases: 3. The CDR3 loop reads CASSPDRGSNQPQHF. The DNA of the CDR3 is TGTGCCAGCAGTCCCGACAGGGGGAGCAATCAGCCCCAGCATTTT.

The CDR3 DNA reads TGTGCCAGCACCTTTACGGGGGTGCCCTCGGGAGAGACCCAGTACTTC. Its protein product is CASTFTGVPSGETQYF. J is TRBJ2-5 and V is TRBV7-7; a possible D gene is TRBD2 (6 bases). V was cut by 7 bases and J by 4 bases, with 22 bases left in between. The germline CDR1 and CDR2 sequences are SSHAT and FNYEAQ (reference sequence). CDR3 length: 16 residues.

This chain joins TRBV6-5 and TRBJ1-6; tentatively, D is TRBD1 (6 bases). The CDR3 loop spans 14 amino acids. Per germline, CDR1 MNHEY and CDR2 SVGAGI. The germline V and J ends were trimmed by 2 bases and 11 bases, with 13 bases remaining between them. As DNA, the CDR3 is TGTGCCAGCAGTTACGAACAGGGAAGAGCACCCCTCCACTTT. It is translated as CASSYEQGRAPLHF.

The genes are TRBV5-4 and TRBJ2-7, with no clear D. The germline V gene encodes CDR1 SGHNT and CDR2 YYREEE (reference sequence). Trimming pared 4 bases from V and 3 bases from J, leaving 11 bases between. The CDR3 length is 13 residues. CDR3 sequence: CASSQTTDYEQYF. DNA of the CDR3: TGTGCCAGCAGCCAGACGACGGACTACGAGCAGTACTTC.

This clone was seen just once. This chain uses TRBV4-3 with TRBJ1-6; D call uncertain. V was cut by 0 bases and J by 2 bases, with 2 bases left in between. Germline V gives CDR1 LGHNA, CDR2 YSLEER. This CDR3 region has 14 residues. CDR3 protein: CASSQETYNSPLHF. In nucleotides, the CDR3 is TGCGCCAGCAGCCAAGAGACCTATAATTCACCCCTCCACTTT.

Points on this clone: At one of its ends the junction is not consistent with the germline gene, which may arise from a read error. The rearrangement uses TRBV6-6 and TRBJ1-4; no firm D call. The CDR3 loop spans 14 amino acids. From germline, CDR1 is MNHNY and CDR2 SVGAGI (reference sequence). This chain's CDR3 is CASSYVPTDEKLFF. The CDR3 DNA follows: TGTGCCAGCAGTTACGTTCCAACTGATGAAAAACTGTTTTTT.

The CDR3, as DNA: TGTGCCAGCAGCCCCCTGGGGACAGGGGACTATGGCTACACCTTC. Protein: CASSPLGTGDYGYTF. The V call is TRBV6-5, the J call TRBJ1-2, with TRBD1 matching over 10 bases. Germline V gene lookup returns CDR1 MNHEY and CDR2 SVGAGI. The J segment lost 3 bases and the V segment lost 6 bases, leaving 7 bases of the junction unmatched. The length of the CDR3 is 15 residues.

The chain carries TRBV28 and TRBJ2-7; TRBD1 might be the D (6 bases). Germline values: CDR1 MDHEN, CDR2 SYDVKM. CDR3 length: 13 amino acids. Deletions cut 7 bases from V and 2 bases from J, with 12 bases between. CDR3 coding DNA: TGTGCCAGCATCCCCGCAGGGGCCTACGAGCAGTACTTC. Translating gives CASIPAGAYEQYF.

The chain links TRBV3-1 (or the pseudogene TRBV3-2) to TRBJ1-2; D is unresolved. Trimming pared 0 bases from V and 7 bases from J, leaving 9 bases between. The CDR3 spans 13 residues. The germline V gene encodes CDR1 LGHDT and CDR2 YNNKEL (reference sequence). The CDR3 DNA reads as TGTGCCAGCAGCCAAGATCCCTTATCTGGCTACACCTTC. Its protein is CASSQDPLSGYTF.

In its sample, this clone was seen a few times. The CDR3 reads CASSLLGQSNEKLFF. The CDR3 coding sequence is TGTGCCAGCAGCTTATTGGGACAGAGCAATGAAAAACTGTTTTTT. The chain links TRBV7-9 to TRBJ1-4; TRBD1 matches 7 bases. Losses at the gene ends were 2 bases for V and 5 bases for J; bases not matched to a gene: 5. The CDR3 runs to 15 residues. CDR1 is SEHNR and CDR2 is FQNEAQ in the germline V gene (reference sequence).

The rearrangement links TRBV2 to TRBJ1-5; D is ambiguous. CDR1 SNHLY and CDR2 FYNNEI come from the germline V gene. Deletions cut 8 bases from V and 2 bases from J, with 19 bases between. CDR3 length: 16 amino acids. CDR3 sequence (DNA): TGTGCCAGCTCCCTAGGCGAAAACTCGGGCAATCAGCCCCAGCATTTT. Its protein is CASSLGENSGNQPQHF.

The chain combines TRBV15 with TRBJ1-5; D gene unclear. The CDR3 is 18 amino acids. Germline loops: CDR1 LNHNV, CDR2 YYDKDF (reference sequence). The V and J ends lost 0 bases and 5 bases respectively, with 20 bases between them. CDR3 sequence reads: CATSRDELELGQYQPQHF. CDR3 coding DNA: TGTGCCACCAGCAGAGATGAGTTGGAGTTGGGTCAATATCAGCCCCAGCATTTT. The variable domain in full, with the rest retrieved from reference TRBV15 and TRBJ1-5, is DAMVIQNPRYQVTQFGKPVTLSCSQTLNHNVMYWYQQKSSQAPKLLFHYYDKDFNNEADTPDNFQSRRPNTSFCFLDIRSPGLGDTAMYLCATSRDELELGQYQPQHFGDGTRLSIL.

This rearrangement joins TRBV6-5 to TRBJ2-3, with 8 bases lining up with TRBD2. Trimming removed 6 bases from V and 7 bases from J; junction bases left unmatched: 12. This CDR3 is built from 15 residues. Germline CDR1 and CDR2: MNHEY and SVGAGI. In DNA, the CDR3 is TGTGCCAGCAGAACAATAGCGGGGACGCCGAATACGCAGTATTTT. Encoded protein: CASRTIAGTPNTQYF.